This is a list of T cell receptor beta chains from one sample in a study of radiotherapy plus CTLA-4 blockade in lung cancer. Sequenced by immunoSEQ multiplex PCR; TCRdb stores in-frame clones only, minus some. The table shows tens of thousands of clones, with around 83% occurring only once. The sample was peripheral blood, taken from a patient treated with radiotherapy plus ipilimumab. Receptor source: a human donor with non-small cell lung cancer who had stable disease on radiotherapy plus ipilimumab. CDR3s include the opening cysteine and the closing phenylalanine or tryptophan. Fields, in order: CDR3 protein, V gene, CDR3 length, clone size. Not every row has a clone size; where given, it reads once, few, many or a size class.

CASSQSIASPNEQFF TRBV16 15 -
CASSESAGGNEQFF TRBV10-2 14 -
CASSVPGTKNIQYF TRBV10-2 14 -
CASSVRGDSSYNSPLHF TRBV9 17 once
CASRSTVNTEAFF TRBV6-1 13 few
CASKGTGGNGELFF TRBV6-5 14 -
CASSQASGQGAGGTEAFF TRBV4-2 18 -
CASSGQGYEQYF TRBV9 12 -
CASSPVPGNTEAFF TRBV18 14 -
CASSAYLNSYEQYF TRBV7-2 14 -
CASRNRVGTGELFF TRBV7-2 14 -
CASSRDRGRNQPQHF TRBV18 15 -
CASSQDPTTDEQFF TRBV4-2 14 -
CASSLARDEQYF TRBV11-3 12 few
CASTSRDSSYEQYF TRBV6-5 14 -